What follows are 28 T cell receptor beta chains derived from one specimen sequenced in a study of cytomegalovirus exposure and HLA in healthy donors (dated by TCRdb to 2017 to 2019). The library relied on the immunoSEQ multiplex PCR assay. The multiplex PCR relied on a mix of 60 forward primers for TCR Vbeta segments and 13 reverse primers for TCR Jbeta segments. The clones in this table, taken by TCRdb from immuneACCESS, are in-frame only. Not every clone is retained; where verified, under half of the shortfall comes from an unresolved V gene, and the cause of the rest is unknown. Recorded for this sample are about 110,000 clones; approximately 70% of them occurred a single time. The top ten hold 5.4% of the sample. Sequencing used PBMCs. The origin of the receptors is a woman in her sixties or seventies in good health and CMV-seropositive.

V and J are TRBV7-7 and TRBJ2-1; 11 positions agree with TRBD2. In germline, CDR1 is SSHAT, CDR2 FNYEAQ (reference sequence). Trimming cost V 5 bases and J 9 bases; bases outside gene matches: 12. The CDR3 extends over 16 amino acids. This chain's CDR3 is CASSRISGGGYGEQFF. CDR3 nucleotide sequence: TGTGCCAGCAGCCGCATTAGCGGGGGGGGGTATGGTGAGCAGTTCTTC.

This clone was detected only a few times. The chain is built from TRBV2 and TRBJ2-7, with TRBD1 matching over 8 bases. The CDR3 is 14 amino acids. With 6 bases clipped from V and 3 bases from J, the junction kept 7 bases outside the gene matches. The germline V gene has CDR1 SNHLY and CDR2 FYNNEI. The CDR3 region is CASSGTGGIYEQYF. DNA for the CDR3: TGTGCCAGCAGCGGTACAGGGGGAATCTACGAGCAGTACTTC.

V gene TRBV21-1 combines with J gene TRBJ1-2; the table's D call TRBD1 went unverified against the DNA. TRBV21-1 is deemed a pseudogene. The CDR3 is 14 residues long. DNA of the CDR3: TGTGCCAGCAGCAAATGGAGGCCAGGGGATGGCTACACCTTC. This encodes CASSKWRPGDGYTF.

Regarding this clone: Other DNA sequences in this sample translate to the same CDR3. The chain links TRBV27 to TRBJ2-7; 10 nucleotides agree with TRBD1. Germline loops: CDR1 MNHEY, CDR2 SMNVEV (reference sequence). Trimming removed 5 bases from V and 2 bases from J; junction bases left unmatched: 3. There are 14 residues in the CDR3. The CDR3 DNA sequence: TGTGCCAGCAGTCCAGACAGGGGGCCCTACGAGCAGTACTTC. Its translation: CASSPDRGPYEQYF.

The V and J genes are TRBV6-6 and TRBJ2-3; D may be TRBD2 (7 bases). CDR1 MNHNY and CDR2 SVGAGI come from the germline V gene (reference sequence). V gave up 7 bases and J gave up 4 bases, with 21 bases separating them. The CDR3 sequence is 16 residues long. This chain's CDR3 is CASIPSPGGLPDTQYF. The DNA of the CDR3 is TGTGCCAGCATCCCCAGCCCCGGGGGGCTTCCAGATACGCAGTATTTT.

The CDR3 bases are TGTGCCATCAGTGAGGGCAGGCCCTACGAGCAGTACTTC. As protein: CAISEGRPYEQYF. The rearrangement links TRBV10-3 to TRBJ2-7; D ambiguous. Germline V gene sequence: CDR1 ENHRY, CDR2 SYGVKD. Trimming cost V 2 bases and J 2 bases, with 7 bases left between them. CDR3 size: 13 residues.

The CDR3, as DNA: TGTGCCAGCTCACCCCTAGCAGCTGATACGCAGTATTTT. Amino acids: CASSPLAADTQYF. The chain carries TRBV18 and TRBJ2-3; a possible D gene is TRBD2 (5 bases). This CDR3 has 13 amino acids. Germline loops: CDR1 KGHSH, CDR2 LQKENI. V was clipped by 3 bases and J by 6 bases, with 10 bases between them.

This chain joins TRBV6-5 and TRBJ2-3; 8 bases map to TRBD2. Germline loops: CDR1 MNHEY, CDR2 SVGAGI. V was clipped by 0 bases and J by 3 bases; unmatched bases: 5. This CDR3 has 16 amino acids. CDR3 loop: CASSYSSGVGTDTQYF. The CDR3 DNA reads as TGTGCCAGCAGTTACTCTAGCGGGGTAGGAACAGATACGCAGTATTTT.

The V gene is TRBV19, the J gene TRBJ1-5; D remains unclear. Germline V lookup: CDR1 LNHDA, CDR2 SQIVND (reference sequence). V shed 1 base and J shed 4 bases, with 5 bases lying between them. The CDR3 is made up of 13 amino acids. The CDR3 region is CASSIGKNQPQHF. In DNA, the CDR3 is TGTGCCAGTAGTATAGGTAAAAATCAGCCCCAGCATTTT.

This chain links TRBV7-9 with TRBJ1-5; D gene unclear. Looked up from germline, CDR1 is SEHNR and CDR2 is FQNEAQ (reference sequence). Trimming took off 4 bases at V and 4 bases at J, with 5 bases between the two ends. The CDR3 has 12 residues. The CDR3 nucleotides read TGTGCCAGCAGCTCGACTAATCAGCCCCAGCATTTT. It encodes CASSSTNQPQHF.

This clone turned up a few times. The rearrangement links TRBV30 to TRBJ1-2; D is undetermined. This CDR3 has 14 residues. The germline gives CDR1 GTSNPN, CDR2 SVGIG (reference sequence). With 7 bases removed from V and 8 bases from J, the gap between germline ends came to 23 bases. The CDR3 DNA reads as TGTGCCTCACCGGAGCCGCTTCACGCGCGGGGCTACACCTTC. Protein product: CASPEPLHARGYTF.

This clone was counted a few times. This chain links TRBV29-1 with TRBJ1-2; D is unresolved. Germline assignment: CDR1 SQVTM and CDR2 ANQGSEA. V was clipped by 3 bases and J by 0 bases, with 5 bases between them. CDR3 length: 12 amino acids. The CDR3 loop reads CSVDRSNYGYTF. CDR3 bases: TGCAGCGTTGATCGGTCTAACTATGGCTACACCTTC. Drawing the rest from reference TRBV29-1 and TRBJ1-2, the complete variable domain is SAVISQKPSRDICQRGTSLTIQCQVDSQVTMMFWYRQQPGQSLTLIATANQGSEATYESGFVIDKFPISRPNLTFSTLTVSNMSPEDSSIYLCSVDRSNYGYTFGSGTRLTVV.

J is TRBJ2-5 and V is TRBV27; 13 bases match TRBD2. Germline CDR1 reads MNHEY; CDR2 reads SMNVEV (reference sequence). The CDR3 runs 17 residues. With 5 bases clipped from V and 5 bases from J, the junction kept 11 bases outside the gene matches. CDR3: CASSTSRTSGGLETQYF. The DNA for the CDR3 is TGTGCCAGCAGTACCTCTAGGACTAGCGGGGGCTTGGAGACCCAGTACTTC.

The chain is built from TRBV7-6 and TRBJ1-1; D possibly corresponds to TRBD1 (5 bases). Germline values: CDR1 SGHVS, CDR2 FNYEAQ. There are 13 residues in the CDR3. The CDR3 coding sequence is TGTGCACTCCAGGGTCAGGTGAACACTGAAGCTTTCTTT. Its protein is CALQGQVNTEAFF.

The CDR3 DNA reads as TGTGCCTGGAGTTTAACAGGGGGCAGGACCGGGGAGCTGTTTTTT. Translation gives CAWSLTGGRTGELFF. The V and J genes are TRBV30 and TRBJ2-2; the match to TRBD1 covers 9 bases. The CDR3 length is 15 residues. Germline CDR1 GTSNPN, CDR2 SVGIG (reference sequence). V lost 2 bases, J lost 5 bases, and 6 bases stayed unmatched.

This rearrangement joins TRBV14 to TRBJ2-2, with D uncertain. Trimming pared 1 base from V and 7 bases from J, leaving 7 bases between. This CDR3 comprises 13 residues. The germline V gene has CDR1 SGHDN and CDR2 FVKESK. The CDR3 DNA follows: TGTGCCAGCAGCCAAGCGGTAGTCGGGGAGCTGTTTTTT. Translation gives CASSQAVVGELFF.

This chain connects TRBV18 to TRBJ1-6; D not resolved. The V gene's germline CDR1 is KGHSH and CDR2 LQKENI. Trimming removed 3 bases at V and 8 bases at J, with 20 bases between. The CDR3 has 17 residues. In DNA form, the CDR3 reads TGTGCCAGCTCACCTCTTTCGGAGAGTTCCGAGCATTCACCCCTCCACTTT. Its translation is CASSPLSESSEHSPLHF. Together with reference TRBV18 and TRBJ1-6, the CDR3 gives the full variable domain: NAGVMQNPRHLVRRRGQEARLRCSPMKGHSHVYWYRQLPEEGLKFMVYLQKENIIDESGMPKERFSAEFPKEGPSILRIQQVVRGDSAAYFCASSPLSESSEHSPLHFGNGTRLTVT.

The chain is built from TRBV4-3 and TRBJ1-5; TRBD1 matches at 11 bases. J lost 5 bases, V lost 4 bases, and 4 bases had no gene match. The length of the CDR3 is 15 residues. Germline V gene sequence: CDR1 LGHNA, CDR2 YSLEER. CDR3 amino acids: CASSLGTGGHQPQHF. The DNA of the CDR3 is TGCGCCAGCAGCCTTGGGACAGGGGGACATCAGCCCCAGCATTTT.

This clone was seen a handful of times. The chain joins TRBV30 to TRBJ1-5, with a possible D match to TRBD1 (6 bases). Trimming shortened V by 7 bases and J by 3 bases, and 13 bases separated the two germline ends. The CDR3 contains 13 residues. Germline V gene data show CDR1 as GTSNPN and CDR2 as SVGIG (reference sequence). The CDR3 DNA is TGTGCCTTCAGGACAGCCTTCAATCAGCCCCAGCATTTT. Its translation is CAFRTAFNQPQHF.

The J gene is TRBJ1-1, the V gene TRBV30; possible D gene TRBD1, 5 bases. There are 15 residues in the CDR3. Trimming shortened V by 3 bases and J by 5 bases, and 19 bases separated the two germline ends. The germline V gene encodes CDR1 GTSNPN and CDR2 SVGIG (reference sequence). This chain's CDR3 is CAWSIRGRGWTEAFF. The CDR3, as DNA: TGTGCCTGGAGCATACGAGGAAGGGGCTGGACTGAAGCTTTCTTT.

The genes are TRBV2 and TRBJ1-1; TRBD1 matches 9 bases. CDR3 length: 15 residues. The ends lost 7 bases at V and 4 bases at J; junction bases unmatched: 10. Per germline, CDR1 SNHLY and CDR2 FYNNEI. The CDR3 DNA reads as TGTGCCAGCATTGGCGAACAGGGGGCGGGCACTGAAGCTTTCTTT. Translated, it gives CASIGEQGAGTEAFF.

About this clone: At one of its ends the junction is not consistent with the germline gene, which may arise from a read error. The chain joins TRBV9 to TRBJ1-4; no clear D gene. The germline V gene encodes CDR1 SGDLS and CDR2 YYNGEE. The CDR3 extends over 15 amino acids. This chain's CDR3 is CASSVGGISKEKLFF. The CDR3 region has the DNA TGTGCCAGCAGCGTAGGAGGGATCTCTAAGGAAAAACTGTTTTTT. Filled out from reference TRBV9 and TRBJ1-4, the complete variable domain reads DSGVTQTPKHLITATGQRVTLRCSPRSGDLSVYWYQQSLDQGLQFLIQYYNGEERAKGNILERFSAQQFPDLHSELNLSSLELGDSALYFCASSVGGISKEKLFFGSGTQLSVL.

The chain employs TRBV6-6 and TRBJ1-5; D might be TRBD1 (6 bases). The V and J ends lost 0 bases and 4 bases respectively, with 7 bases between them. The CDR3 totals 14 residues. The V gene's germline CDR1 is MNHNY and CDR2 SVGAGI (reference sequence). In DNA, the CDR3 is TGTGCCAGCAGTTACTCCGGACAGAATCAGCCCCAGCATTTT. Residues: CASSYSGQNQPQHF.

The gene calls are TRBV30 and TRBJ1-5, with a possible D match to TRBD1 (5 bases). Germline-derived CDR1 and CDR2 are GTSNPN and SVGIG (reference sequence). With 5 bases removed from V and 1 base from J, the gap between germline ends came to 18 bases. CDR3 size: 16 residues. The CDR3, as DNA: TGTGCCTGGCAGTTGGGGGGAGGGGCGAGCAATCAGCCCCAGCATTTT. It specifies CAWQLGGGASNQPQHF.

In its sample, this clone was seen once. The rearrangement joins TRBV19 to TRBJ1-5, with 9 bases that match TRBD1. The CDR3 has 17 amino acids. CDR1 and CDR2 from the germline V gene are LNHDA and SQIVND (reference sequence). V lost 4 bases, J lost 2 bases, and 9 bases stayed unmatched. DNA of the CDR3: TGTGCCAGTAGTACCGGGACAGGGCAGGCGGGCAATCAGCCCCAGCATTTT. Residues: CASSTGTGQAGNQPQHF.

The V and J genes are TRBV29-1 and TRBJ1-5; 10 bases agree with TRBD1. The CDR3 has 14 residues. After removal of 6 bases from V and 1 base from J, the junction contained 3 bases not matched to a gene. Germline V gene lookup returns CDR1 SQVTM and CDR2 ANQGSEA. CDR3 protein: CSVLGQGSNQPQHF. CDR3 coding DNA: TGCAGCGTCTTGGGACAGGGGAGCAATCAGCCCCAGCATTTT. The complete variable domain, with remaining parts taken from reference TRBV29-1 and TRBJ1-5, reads SAVISQKPSRDICQRGTSLTIQCQVDSQVTMMFWYRQQPGQSLTLIATANQGSEATYESGFVIDKFPISRPNLTFSTLTVSNMSPEDSSIYLCSVLGQGSNQPQHFGDGTRLSIL.

Comment on this clone: The same CDR3 can be traced to other DNA sequences in this sample. The chain recombines TRBV7-8 with TRBJ2-7; 9 nucleotides agree with TRBD1. This CDR3 region has 14 residues. Germline values: CDR1 SGHVS, CDR2 FQNEAQ. The ends lost 6 bases at V and 7 bases at J; junction bases unmatched: 10. The CDR3 sequence is CASSPLGTGNEQYF. CDR3 bases: TGTGCCAGCAGTCCGTTGGGGACAGGGAATGAGCAGTACTTC. The variable domain in full, completed from reference TRBV7-8 and TRBJ2-7, reads GAGVSQSPRYKVAKRGQDVALRCDPISGHVSLFWYQQALGQGPEFLTYFQNEAQLDKSGLPSDRFFAERPEGSVSTLKIQRTQQEDSAVYLCASSPLGTGNEQYFGPGTRLTVT.

The J gene is TRBJ2-3, the V gene TRBV10-3; the match to TRBD2 covers 8 bases. Trimming removed 3 bases from V and 2 bases from J; junction bases left unmatched: 4. Germline CDR1 and CDR2: ENHRY and SYGVKD. The CDR3 runs to 15 residues. DNA for the CDR3: TGTGCCATCAGTGAACGAGCGGGGGCCACAGATACGCAGTATTTT. It codes for CAISERAGATDTQYF.